The 28 T cell receptor beta chains in this list originate from one sample, sequenced in a study of cytotoxic CD8 clonotypes in ibrutinib-treated CLL. Measured with immunoSEQ multiplex PCR; TCRdb has only the in-frame clones, and not every one. Among about 120,000 clones, roughly 88% were seen once, and the ten largest hold around 2.1%. The sample consisted of PBMCs, taken after 24 months of ibrutinib treatment. Receptors were obtained from a human donor with chronic lymphocytic leukemia.

The rearrangement joins TRBV6-6 to TRBJ2-5; possible D gene TRBD1, 6 bases. The germline V and J ends were trimmed by 6 bases and 1 base, with 9 bases remaining between them. CDR1 and CDR2 (germline): MNHNY, SVGAGI (reference sequence). This CDR3 is built from 13 residues. CDR3 residues: CASRYRVQETQYF. The CDR3 region has the DNA TGTGCCAGCAGATACAGGGTCCAAGAGACCCAGTACTTC.

The J gene is TRBJ2-2, the V gene TRBV5-6; tentatively, D is TRBD1 (5 bases). Germline CDR1 is SGHDT and CDR2 is YYEEEE. The germline V and J ends were trimmed by 5 bases and 4 bases, with 12 bases remaining between them. The CDR3 has 14 residues. The CDR3 sequence is CASSSTGSTGELFF. CDR3 nucleotides: TGTGCCAGCAGTTCTACAGGAAGCACCGGGGAGCTGTTTTTT.

This chain uses TRBV10-2 with TRBJ2-3; possible D gene TRBD2, 5 bases. Trimming stripped 8 bases from V and 2 bases from J, with 11 bases between. This CDR3 is 13 amino acids long. Germline CDR1 and CDR2: WSHSY and SAAADI. The DNA of the CDR3 is TGCGCCAGCGAACAAGCGGCCACAGATACGCAGTATTTT. Translating it yields CASEQAATDTQYF.

The chain combines TRBV9 with TRBJ2-1, with TRBD2 matching over 9 bases. This CDR3 is built from 15 residues. Germline V gene sequence: CDR1 SGDLS, CDR2 YYNGEE. J was trimmed by 4 bases and V by 1 base; bases with no gene match: 3. The CDR3 sequence: CASSVLAGPYNEQFF. The CDR3 DNA reads TGTGCCAGCAGCGTACTAGCGGGGCCATACAATGAGCAGTTCTTC.

The CDR3 loop reads CAISVRGRGIEGYTF. In DNA form, the CDR3 reads TGTGCCATCAGTGTCAGGGGGCGAGGGATAGAAGGCTACACCTTC. The chain joins TRBV10-3 to TRBJ1-2; 8 bases are a match to TRBD1. The V and J ends lost 4 bases and 8 bases, in that order; junction bases with no gene match: 12. The CDR3 has 15 residues. Germline-derived CDR1 and CDR2 are ENHRY and SYGVKD.

The rearrangement uses TRBV6-4 and TRBJ2-4; D is unclear. The CDR3 length is 14 residues. V was trimmed by 1 base and J by 4 bases, leaving 8 bases between them. Looked up from germline, CDR1 is MRHNA and CDR2 is SNTAGT. Here the CDR3 DNA reads TGTGCCAGCAGTGACTTCAGAAAGAAAAACATTCAGTACTTC. Translation: CASSDFRKKNIQYF.

The rearrangement links TRBV16 to TRBJ2-7, with TRBD1 matching 7 bases. The CDR3 has 14 residues. The trim removed 1 base at V and 2 bases at J, leaving 2 bases unmatched. Germline V gene data show CDR1 as KGHSY and CDR2 as FQNENV. As DNA, the CDR3 is TGTGCCAGCAGCCAATGGGACAGAACCTACGAGCAGTACTTC. Translation: CASSQWDRTYEQYF.

The chain combines TRBV7-2 with TRBJ2-7; perhaps D is TRBD1 or TRBD2 (5 bases each). Germline V lookup: CDR1 SGHTA, CDR2 FQGNSA. With 3 bases removed from V and 5 bases from J, the gap between germline ends came to 5 bases. The CDR3 contains 11 residues. In nucleotides, the CDR3 is TGTGCCAGCAGCTTGGGGGACGAGCAGTACTTC. Amino acids: CASSLGDEQYF. The full variable domain, in which reference TRBV7-2 and TRBJ2-7 provide the parts outside the CDR3, is GAGVSQSPSNKVTEKGKDVELRCDPISGHTALYWYRQSLGQGLEFLIYFQGNSAPDKSGLPSDRFSAERTGGSVSTLTIQRTQQEDSAVYLCASSLGDEQYFGPGTRLTVT.

This CDR3 is CASSFPGRGYYSNQPQHF. The CDR3 DNA sequence: TGTGCCAGCAGCTTCCCCGGGAGGGGCTATTATAGCAATCAGCCCCAGCATTTT. This rearrangement joins TRBV5-8 to TRBJ1-5, with TRBD1 as a possible D gene (5 bases). The germline CDR1 and CDR2 sequences are SGHTS and YDEGEE. The CDR3 has 18 amino acids. Trimming left V 2 bases short and J 0 bases short, with 18 bases between.

V usage is TRBV9 and J usage is TRBJ2-3; TRBD2 agrees at 10 bases. This CDR3 region has 16 residues. The germline V gene has CDR1 SGDLS and CDR2 YYNGEE. Trimming took 4 bases from V and 3 from J; bases not matched to a gene: 8. In nucleotides, the CDR3 is TGTGCCAGCAGCCCTCTAGCGGGAGTACGGACAGATACGCAGTATTTT. As protein: CASSPLAGVRTDTQYF.

The rearrangement uses TRBV5-6 and TRBJ2-7, with TRBD2 matching over 7 bases. There are 15 residues in the CDR3. J lost 5 bases, V lost 2 bases, and 10 bases had no gene match. Per germline, CDR1 SGHDT and CDR2 YYEEEE. CDR3 sequence reads: CASSFGLDLLDEQYF. Written as DNA, the CDR3 is TGTGCCAGCAGCTTCGGACTAGACCTTTTGGACGAGCAGTACTTC.

This clone was seen a single time. The rearrangement links TRBV6-6 to TRBJ1-1; D is undetermined. Per germline, CDR1 MNHNY and CDR2 SVGAGI (reference sequence). Trimming took 6 bases from V and 6 from J, leaving 11 bases between them. The CDR3 is made up of 12 amino acids. The CDR3 DNA reads TGTGCCAGCAGCCCTCGGGCGGCTGAAGCTTTCTTT. Amino acids: CASSPRAAEAFF.

The chain combines TRBV11-2 with TRBJ2-5; tentative D call: TRBD1 (6 bases). The CDR3 loop spans 15 amino acids. CDR1 is SGHAT and CDR2 is FQNNGV in the germline V gene. V was shortened by 6 bases and J by 4 bases, with 18 bases between the two germline ends. This chain's CDR3 is CASRSIRGTGETQYF. The CDR3 DNA follows: TGTGCCAGCAGATCGATCAGGGGTACTGGAGAGACCCAGTACTTC. Combining the CDR3 with reference TRBV11-2 and TRBJ2-5 gives the whole variable domain EAGVAQSPRYKIIEKRQSVAFWCNPISGHATLYWYQQILGQGPKLLIQFQNNGVVDDSQLPKDRFSAERLKGVDSTLKIQPAKLEDSAVYLCASRSIRGTGETQYFGPGTRLLVL.

The rearrangement uses TRBV14 and TRBJ2-7; 8 bases agree with TRBD1. Trimming removed 3 bases from V and 7 bases from J; junction bases left unmatched: 8. CDR1 is SGHDN, CDR2 FVKESK, per germline. CDR3 size: 14 residues. The CDR3 is CASSQDRVGREQYF. CDR3 sequence (DNA): TGTGCCAGCAGCCAGGACAGGGTCGGTAGAGAGCAGTACTTC.

The chain joins TRBV2 to TRBJ2-5, with D possibly matching TRBD2 (6 bases). Trimming removed 9 bases from V and 5 bases from J, with 16 bases in between. The germline gives CDR1 SNHLY, CDR2 FYNNEI. The CDR3 covers 13 residues. The CDR3 sequence is CASASVLLETQYF. Here the CDR3 DNA reads TGTGCCAGTGCTAGCGTTTTATTGGAGACCCAGTACTTC.

This clone was seen once. The chain joins TRBV7-9 to TRBJ2-5, with D maybe TRBD1 (5 bases). From germline, CDR1 is SEHNR and CDR2 FQNEAQ (reference sequence). With 1 base removed from V and 5 bases from J, the gap between germline ends came to 14 bases. The CDR3 sequence is 15 residues long. CDR3 sequence reads: CASSLVGQPRETQYF. CDR3 in DNA: TGTGCCAGCAGCTTAGTGGGGCAGCCTCGGGAGACCCAGTACTTC.

The chain joins TRBV21-1 to TRBJ1-3; the table's D call, TRBD1, has no DNA check behind it. TRBV21-1 is a recognized pseudogene. CDR3 length equals 17 residues. DNA for the CDR3: TGTGCCAGCAGCAAAGTTTCTAACGGACAGAGCGGAAACACCATATATTTT. Its translation: CASSKVSNGQSGNTIYF.

The CDR3 sequence is CASSPNEGGPGEQYF. CDR3 bases: TGTGCCAGCTCACCAAACGAGGGAGGGCCGGGTGAGCAGTACTTC. This chain joins TRBV18 and TRBJ2-7; 7 positions agree with TRBD2. This CDR3 comprises 15 residues. J gave up 7 bases and V 2 bases, and 11 bases lay outside the gene matches. Germline lookup yields CDR1 KGHSH and CDR2 LQKENI.

The chain combines TRBV6-5 with TRBJ2-7, with 9 bases fitting TRBD1. The CDR3 sequence is 14 residues long. From germline, CDR1 is MNHEY and CDR2 SVGAGI. The V and J ends lost 7 bases and 5 bases, in that order; junction bases with no gene match: 9. The CDR3 sequence: CASNEGQGTHEQYF. CDR3 sequence (DNA): TGTGCCAGCAATGAGGGACAGGGCACCCACGAGCAGTACTTC.

The gene calls are TRBV7-6 and TRBJ1-3; D call uncertain. The CDR3 totals 15 residues. Germline V gives CDR1 SGHVS, CDR2 FNYEAQ. Trimming shortened V by 5 bases and J by 0 bases, and 11 bases separated the two germline ends. The CDR3 sequence: CASSRTGSSGNTIYF. DNA of the CDR3: TGTGCCAGCAGCCGGACGGGGAGCTCTGGAAACACCATATATTTT.

This clone has only a few counts. V gene TRBV18 combines with J gene TRBJ1-2; D unclear. The CDR3 consists of 13 residues. Germline-derived CDR1 and CDR2 are KGHSH and LQKENI. The V and J ends lost 3 bases and 2 bases respectively, with 7 bases between them. CDR3 bases: TGTGCCAGCTCACCCGGACGGAACTATGGCTACACCTTC. It is translated as CASSPGRNYGYTF.

The chain couples TRBV21-1 to TRBJ2-3; TRBD2 was called by the table and not checked on the DNA. TRBV21-1 is a documented pseudogene. CDR3 size: 16 residues. The CDR3 loop is CASSKDEPGGEDTQYF. The DNA of the CDR3 is TGTGCCAGCAGCAAAGACGAGCCGGGAGGGGAAGATACGCAGTATTTT.

The rearrangement uses TRBV6-5 and TRBJ2-2, with 7 bases matching TRBD1. This CDR3 has 15 residues. The junction had 9 bases not matched to a gene; V was cut back by 7 bases and J by 4 bases. From germline, CDR1 is MNHEY and CDR2 SVGAGI. DNA of the CDR3: TGTGCCAGCATACCAAGGGGGCTAGGCACCGGGGAGCTGTTTTTT. It is translated as CASIPRGLGTGELFF.

The chain carries TRBV6-1 and TRBJ1-1; D is undetermined. With 0 bases removed from V and 7 bases from J, the gap between germline ends came to 6 bases. The CDR3 has 12 residues. Germline CDR1 and CDR2: MNHNS and SASEGT. In DNA form, the CDR3 reads TGTGCCAGCAGTGAAGCGCTAGGTGAAGCTTTCTTT. Translated: CASSEALGEAFF.

The chain recombines TRBV28 with TRBJ2-5; 12 bases line up with TRBD2. V dropped 5 bases and J dropped 6; count of bases not matched to a gene: 13. In germline, CDR1 is MDHEN, CDR2 SYDVKM. The CDR3 is made up of 17 amino acids. The CDR3 reads CASSPPASGGAWKTQYF. In nucleotides, the CDR3 is TGTGCCAGCAGTCCCCCGGCTAGCGGGGGGGCATGGAAGACCCAGTACTTC.

The gene calls are TRBV19 and TRBJ2-4; tentatively, D is TRBD2 (6 bases). Germline V gene sequence: CDR1 LNHDA, CDR2 SQIVND (reference sequence). V lost 10 bases, J lost 0 bases, and 16 bases lay in between. The CDR3 has 15 residues. The CDR3 spells CATTPGEGAKNIQYF. Here the CDR3 DNA reads TGTGCCACTACTCCGGGGGAAGGAGCCAAAAACATTCAGTACTTC.

The chain combines TRBV19 with TRBJ1-4; D gene uncertain. V dropped 8 bases and J dropped 7 bases, with 17 bases sitting between them. In germline, CDR1 is LNHDA, CDR2 SQIVND (reference sequence). CDR3 length equals 14 residues. The CDR3 is CASGGQPGREKLFF. CDR3 coding DNA: TGTGCCAGTGGAGGGCAGCCTGGGCGTGAAAAACTGTTTTTT.

This chain joins TRBV6-6 and TRBJ2-3; D unresolved. CDR3 length equals 12 residues. V lost 6 bases to trimming and J lost 5 bases, with 9 bases between them. Germline V gives CDR1 MNHNY, CDR2 SVGAGI (reference sequence). CDR3 loop: CASRSGEDTQYF. The CDR3 DNA sequence: TGTGCCAGCAGGAGTGGTGAAGATACGCAGTATTTT.